This passage covers 26 T cell receptor beta chains from one sample sequenced in a study of cytomegalovirus exposure and HLA in healthy donors. The PCR had 60 Vbeta and 13 Jbeta primers. Sequenced by immunoSEQ multiplex PCR; TCRdb stores in-frame clones only, minus some. This sample has 170,000 or so clones, with more than 70% found just once. Material for sequencing was PBMCs. Every receptor here comes from a boy aged 2-9 years in good health and CMV-seronegative.

The rearrangement links TRBV4-1 to TRBJ2-1; tentative D call: TRBD2 (5 bases). There are 13 residues in the CDR3. Trimming cost V 3 bases and J 7 bases, with 10 bases left between them. Germline-derived CDR1 and CDR2 are MGHRA and YSYEKL. This CDR3 is CASSQASLNEQFF. Written as DNA, the CDR3 is TGCGCCAGCAGCCAGGCTAGCTTGAATGAGCAGTTCTTC.

CDR3 sequence reads: CASSLRRVGGTDTQYF. CDR3 in DNA: TGTGCCAGCAGCTTAAGGAGGGTAGGTGGCACAGATACGCAGTATTTT. The chain is built from TRBV7-8 and TRBJ2-3; a possible D gene is TRBD2 (6 bases). The V end was cut by 2 bases, the J end by 1 base, with 13 bases between. CDR1 and CDR2 from the germline V gene are SGHVS and FQNEAQ. The CDR3 extends over 16 amino acids.

This chain uses TRBV2 with TRBJ2-1; 8 nucleotides line up with TRBD1. J gave up 6 bases and V 6 bases, and 4 bases lay outside the gene matches. Per the germline V gene, CDR1 is SNHLY and CDR2 is FYNNEI. CDR3 length: 13 residues. The CDR3 coding sequence is TGTGCCAGCAGGAGGACAGGGTTCAATGAGCAGTTCTTC. As protein: CASRRTGFNEQFF.

As regards this clone: In the same sample, other DNA sequences code for this CDR3. The V and J genes are TRBV29-1 and TRBJ1-2, with TRBD1 matching 7 bases. The CDR3 has 12 amino acids. V gave up 3 bases and J gave up 2 bases; unmatched junction bases: 0. Germline V lookup: CDR1 SQVTM, CDR2 ANQGSEA. The CDR3 is CSVEGQNYGYTF. CDR3 sequence (DNA): TGCAGCGTTGAGGGACAGAACTATGGCTACACCTTC.

The DNA for the CDR3 is TGTGCCAGCAGTTTGGTCAGCTATAATTCACCCCTCCACTTT. Translated: CASSLVSYNSPLHF. The chain employs TRBV27 and TRBJ1-6; D is undetermined. The CDR3 loop spans 14 amino acids. V dropped 3 bases and J dropped 3 bases, with 6 bases sitting between them. CDR1 is MNHEY and CDR2 is SMNVEV in the germline V gene (reference sequence).

The chain couples TRBV30 to TRBJ2-5; 7 positions agree with TRBD2. Per the germline V gene, CDR1 is GTSNPN and CDR2 is SVGIG (reference sequence). J was trimmed by 5 bases and V by 5 bases; bases with no gene match: 5. The CDR3 has 12 residues. The CDR3: CAWGGVLETQYF. The CDR3 region has the DNA TGTGCCTGGGGGGGGGTCCTGGAGACCCAGTACTTC. The variable domain in full, with the rest retrieved from reference TRBV30 and TRBJ2-5, is SQTIHQWPATLVQPVGSPLSLECTVEGTSNPNLYWYRQAAGRGLQLLFYSVGIGQISSEVPQNLSASRPQDRQFILSSKKLLLSDSGFYLCAWGGVLETQYFGPGTRLLVL.

The rearrangement links TRBV13 to TRBJ2-1, with TRBD2 matching 10 bases. This CDR3 contains 15 residues. V was clipped by 5 bases and J by 7 bases; unmatched bases: 8. Germline CDR1 PRHDT, CDR2 FYEKMQ (reference sequence). CDR3 loop: CASSPSSGSWNEQFF. CDR3 sequence (DNA): TGTGCCAGCAGCCCTTCTAGCGGGAGTTGGAATGAGCAGTTCTTC.

CDR3 residues: CASSGVSLYTQYF. CDR3 in DNA: TGCGCCAGCAGCGGGGTTAGCTTATATACGCAGTATTTT. The chain employs TRBV10-2 and TRBJ2-3, with a possible D match to TRBD2 (5 bases). Trimming took off 6 bases at V and 7 bases at J, with 14 bases between the two ends. This CDR3 contains 13 residues. CDR1 WSHSY and CDR2 SAAADI come from the germline V gene.

The V call is TRBV2, the J call TRBJ2-7, with 10 nucleotides matching TRBD1. The CDR3 extends over 14 amino acids. Germline CDR1 reads SNHLY; CDR2 reads FYNNEI. J gave up 3 bases and V 4 bases, and 3 bases lay outside the gene matches. The CDR3 bases are TGTGCCAGCAGTGCGGACAGGGGGAACTACGAGCAGTACTTC. Amino acid sequence: CASSADRGNYEQYF.

The gene calls are TRBV6-1 and TRBJ2-7; TRBD2 agrees at 8 bases. This CDR3 region has 15 residues. With V trimmed by 4 bases and J by 6 bases, 11 bases remained unmatched. Germline V lookup: CDR1 MNHNS, CDR2 SASEGT. The CDR3, as DNA: TGTGCCAGCAGTGGAGGGACTAGGCTCCGCGGCGAGCAGTACTTC. The encoded protein is CASSGGTRLRGEQYF.

J is TRBJ2-3 and V is TRBV10-3; D perhaps matches TRBD1 (5 bases). The CDR3 loop spans 15 amino acids. Germline values: CDR1 ENHRY, CDR2 SYGVKD. The V gene lost 6 bases and the J gene lost 1 base, with 14 bases spanning the gap. CDR3 loop: CAISLSTGGTDTQYF. The CDR3, as DNA: TGTGCCATCAGCCTCTCAACAGGAGGCACAGATACGCAGTATTTT.

The genes are TRBV7-9 and TRBJ2-1; D remains ambiguous. The V and J ends lost 7 bases and 0 bases respectively, with 13 bases between them. In germline, CDR1 is SEHNR, CDR2 FQNEAQ (reference sequence). The CDR3 loop spans 15 amino acids. The CDR3 nucleotides are TGTGCCAGCATGTTGGCCCGAAGCTCCTACAATGAGCAGTTCTTC. Translation gives CASMLARSSYNEQFF.

The gene calls are TRBV4-1 and TRBJ2-6, with D perhaps matching TRBD2 (6 bases). Looked up from germline, CDR1 is MGHRA and CDR2 is YSYEKL. V gave up 0 bases and J gave up 4 bases, with 13 bases separating them. There are 17 residues in the CDR3. CDR3 region: CASSQDLGGYGANVLTF. In nucleotides, the CDR3 is TGCGCCAGCAGCCAAGATCTTGGAGGGTACGGGGCCAACGTCCTGACTTTC.

The gene calls are TRBV5-1 and TRBJ2-6; a weak D match, TRBD2 (6 bases). V lost 0 bases and J lost 3, with 13 bases in between. The CDR3 spans 17 residues. CDR1 SGHRS and CDR2 YFSETQ come from the germline V gene. CDR3 bases: TGCGCCAGCAGCTTGGGCGGGATCAGAAGTGGGGCCAACGTCCTGACTTTC. It is translated as CASSLGGIRSGANVLTF.

The chain employs TRBV7-2 and TRBJ2-1, with 7 bases identical to TRBD2. The germline V gene encodes CDR1 SGHTA and CDR2 FQGNSA. With 4 bases clipped from V and 7 bases from J, the junction kept 13 bases outside the gene matches. CDR3 length: 16 residues. CDR3 coding DNA: TGTGCCAGCAGCTCCGGACTAGTCGGGGGTACAAATGAGCAGTTCTTC. It specifies CASSSGLVGGTNEQFF.

This chain uses TRBV19 with TRBJ2-7; D unclear. Germline assignment: CDR1 LNHDA and CDR2 SQIVND (reference sequence). Trimming took 6 bases from V and 2 from J, leaving 11 bases between them. This CDR3 has 13 amino acids. CDR3 in DNA: TGTGCCAGTAGGTCCCTACGAACCTACGAGCAGTACTTC. This translates into CASRSLRTYEQYF. The full variable domain, in which reference TRBV19 and TRBJ2-7 provide the parts outside the CDR3, is DGGITQSPKYLFRKEGQNVTLSCEQNLNHDAMYWYRQDPGQGLRLIYYSQIVNDFQKGDIAEGYSVSREKKESFPLTVTSAQKNPTAFYLCASRSLRTYEQYFGPGTRLTVT.

This clone has more than one count but fewer than ten. The rearrangement joins TRBV2 to TRBJ1-4, with TRBD1 matching over 9 bases. CDR1 is SNHLY and CDR2 is FYNNEI in the germline V gene. V lost 8 bases to trimming and J lost 8 bases; unmatched junction nucleotides: 3. The CDR3 has 12 residues. CDR3 sequence reads: CASDRGDEKLFF. The CDR3 nucleotides are TGTGCCAGCGACAGGGGGGACGAAAAACTGTTTTTT. Filled out from reference TRBV2 and TRBJ1-4, the complete variable domain reads EPEVTQTPSHQVTQMGQEVILRCVPISNHLYFYWYRQILGQKVEFLVSFYNNEISEKSEIFDDQFSVERPDGSNFTLKIRSTKLEDSAMYFCASDRGDEKLFFGSGTQLSVL.

This chain connects TRBV7-9 to TRBJ1-1, with D perhaps matching TRBD1 (6 bases). Trimming took off 2 bases at V and 2 bases at J, with 15 bases between the two ends. This CDR3 has 16 residues. CDR1 SEHNR and CDR2 FQNEAQ come from the germline V gene (reference sequence). Here the CDR3 DNA reads TGTGCCAGCAGCTTATTATTTACAGGGCCAAACACTGAAGCTTTCTTT. This gives the protein CASSLLFTGPNTEAFF.

There are a few counts of this clone. Other DNA sequences in this sample translate to the same CDR3. The gene calls are TRBV6-5 and TRBJ1-2, with 7 bases matching TRBD1. Germline CDR1 reads MNHEY; CDR2 reads SVGAGI. The J segment lost 2 bases and the V segment lost 5 bases, leaving 2 bases of the junction unmatched. This CDR3 comprises 13 residues. The CDR3 loop is CASSRTGNYGYTF. The CDR3, as DNA: TGTGCCAGCAGTCGGACAGGAAACTATGGCTACACCTTC.

This chain joins TRBV2 and TRBJ2-3; a possible D gene is TRBD2 (7 bases). Germline CDR1 reads SNHLY; CDR2 reads FYNNEI. The germline V and J ends were trimmed by 10 bases and 5 bases, with 19 bases remaining between them. The CDR3 consists of 14 residues. The CDR3 loop is CAIHGGGLGDTQYF. CDR3 nucleotide sequence: TGTGCCATTCATGGCGGGGGCTTGGGAGATACGCAGTATTTT.

This chain joins TRBV19 and TRBJ1-4; D possibly corresponds to TRBD1 (6 bases). This CDR3 is built from 17 residues. With 0 bases removed from V and 10 bases from J, the gap between germline ends came to 21 bases. Germline assignment: CDR1 LNHDA and CDR2 SQIVND (reference sequence). CDR3: CASSIDPRTEFFGKLFF. DNA of the CDR3: TGTGCCAGTAGTATAGACCCCCGGACAGAGTTTTTTGGAAAACTGTTTTTT.

The chain recombines TRBV5-3 with TRBJ2-7; the D gene is possibly TRBD1 (6 bases). TRBV5-3 is noted as an ORF with a role that remains uncertain. V lost 4 bases to trimming and J lost 4 bases, with 18 bases between them. The CDR3 runs 15 residues. CDR3 residues: CARSPPRGAVYEQYF. Here the CDR3 DNA reads TGTGCCAGAAGCCCTCCCAGGGGCGCGGTGTACGAGCAGTACTTC.

The rearrangement joins TRBV19 to TRBJ2-1; D is ambiguous. The CDR3 length is 14 residues. CDR1 and CDR2 from the germline V gene are LNHDA and SQIVND (reference sequence). Trimming took 4 bases from V and 8 from J, leaving 15 bases between them. The CDR3 region is CASSTLPDKDEQFF. The CDR3 nucleotides are TGTGCCAGTAGTACATTGCCCGACAAGGATGAGCAGTTCTTC.

The chain couples TRBV6-1 to TRBJ2-7; TRBD2 agrees at 7 bases. CDR3 length: 15 amino acids. The junction had 12 bases not matched to a gene; V was cut back by 6 bases and J by 4 bases. CDR1 and CDR2 from the germline V gene are MNHNS and SASEGT. CDR3 coding DNA: TGTGCCAGCAGAGGACTAGAGCTGCTAGGGTACGAGCAGTACTTC. Its protein product is CASRGLELLGYEQYF.

The genes are TRBV7-2 and TRBJ2-2, with D possibly being TRBD2 (7 bases). V dropped 2 bases and J dropped 3 bases, with 19 bases sitting between them. CDR3 length equals 18 residues. In germline, CDR1 is SGHTA, CDR2 FQGNSA. CDR3 coding DNA: TGTGCCAGCAGCTTACGGGGGGCGGGGACTACCTACACCGGGGAGCTGTTTTTT. Residues: CASSLRGAGTTYTGELFF.

The V call is TRBV11-2, the J call TRBJ1-1, with D perhaps TRBD1 (5 bases). V dropped 1 base and J dropped 11 bases, with 11 bases sitting between them. CDR1 and CDR2 (germline): SGHAT, FQNNGV. The CDR3 covers 12 residues. In DNA, the CDR3 is TGTGCCAGCAGCTTAGGGGGGGAGACGGCTTTCTTT. This gives the protein CASSLGGETAFF.